This TCR beta chain comes out of a study of memory CD4+ T cells and cytomegalovirus serostatus (dated by TCRdb to the late 2010s). General notes on the study: The cohort included around 33 healthy adults from Belgium, of whom 9 were CMV seropositive and some 24 were CMV seronegative. The study sequenced CD4+ memory TCRbeta repertoires of a Belgian cohort with known cytomegalovirus serostatus to replicate a published TCR-based CMV serostatus classifier. The full study reports these points: On the Belgian cohort, the classifier built on the original framework reached a median bootstrapped AUC of roughly 0.96, with a 95% CI of 0.76-1.00. For predicting CMV serostatus, the median bootstrapped AUC was about 0.94 using the original framework and approximately 0.91 using a US-trained random forest. The results were interpreted as suggesting that the CMV-associated TCR signature is mostly present in the CD4+ memory repertoire. Among the 160 or so previously reported CMV-associated TCRbeta sequences, over 65 showed up in the CD4+ memory repertoires, with each one found in between one and five individuals. Unlike the original study, which covered naive and memory CD4+ and CD8+ populations, the Belgian study sequenced only CD4+CD45RO+ memory cells.

The Quick-DNA Microprep Kit was used to extract genomic DNA from the sorted cells. TCRbeta DNA was amplified with the immunoSEQ hsTCRbeta kit following the manufacturer's protocol. TCRbeta libraries were sequenced on an Illumina MiSeq instrument. Turning to the authors' computational methods: Removing out-of-frame sequences left some 2,200,000 distinct TCRbeta sequences, an average of around 67,000 per individual. Each individual was scored by the count of 150 to 200 previously reported CMV-associated TCRbeta sequences and the total productive distinct TCRbeta count. A beta-binomial model was reimplemented in Python, and scikit-learn random forests with default parameters were trained on data from the US cohort. Classifier performance on the Belgian cohort was summarized as median AUC with percentile confidence intervals calculated over 10,000 bootstrap iterations. TCRdb took over this immuneACCESS table, retaining in-frame rearrangements with V and J assigned. Such tables are incomplete; in checked studies, under half of the missing clones stem from an unresolved V gene, and the remainder is unexplained. The V and J calls and the clone size are those of that table, but D and trimming were determined from the DNA. The sample profile shows about 61,000 clones; more than 75% of them were found once. Roughly 0.95% of the sample rests with the top ten.

For this clone: Its binding antigen is unknown. Base qualities are not recorded, but no much larger clone differs from it by a single base.

Single viable CD3+CD4+CD8-CD45RO+ cells were sorted as memory CD4+ T cells on a FACSAria II. CMV serostatus was determined using a Roche Elecsys assay that detects serum IgG against CMV pp150, pp28, p38 and p52. After thawing, total CD4+ T cells were enriched by positive selection with CD4 magnetic microbeads. The samples came from a different study that was designed specifically to examine the CD4+ T cell memory repertoire. Following standard operating procedures, peripheral blood mononuclear cells were isolated and cryopreserved, while serum was kept at -80 degrees C. The staining relied on CD3-PerCP (BW264/56), CD4-APC (RPA-T4), CD45RO-PE (UCHT1) and CD8-Pacific Orange (3B5) antibodies, and Sytox blue was used to exclude non-viable cells. The CDR3 measures 16 amino acids from cysteine to phenylalanine. Just CDR3 DNA is preserved here, 48 bases in frame from base 1. From the germline V gene, CDR1 is SGHRS and CDR2 is YFSETQ. Relative to germline, V is missing 2 bases and J is missing 7 bases, with 7 bases of the junction outside any gene match.

The V gene is TRBV5-1 and the J gene is TRBJ1-6, and 9 bases in between align with TRBD1. The sequenced sample consisted of memory CD4+ T cells from blood. The clonotype comes from an adult in good health and CMV-seronegative. The sequence in DNA is TGCGCCAGCAGCTTCTCACAGGGGGCAGGGAATTCACCCCTCCACTTT. This sequence encodes CASSFSQGAGNSPLHF. The full variable domain, completed from the reference TRBV5-1 and TRBJ1-6 proteins outside the CDR3, reads KAGVTQTPRYLIKTRGQQVTLSCSPISGHRSVSWYQQTPGQGLQFLFEYFSETQRNKGNFPGRFSGRQFSNSRSEMNVSTLELGDSALYLCASSFSQGAGNSPLHFGNGTRLTVT.